The 21 T cell receptor beta chains listed next were all sequenced from one sample in a study of T cells in Graves' hyperthyroidism and ophthalmopathy. The CDR3 regions of TCR beta were amplified from RNA transcripts. HTBI primers were the set used in a first-round RT-PCR of the TCR CDR3. A single record per CDR3 protein comes from TCRdb applying MiXCR to the multiplex PCR reads. The sample contains hundreds of thousands of distinct CDR3 sequences, about 45% of which appear only once. Sequences were obtained from peripheral blood or thyroid tissue (not recorded which). All receptors come from a young woman with Graves' hyperthyroidism.

The chain couples TRBV2 to TRBJ1-2; weak D call: TRBD1 (5 bases). Germline V gene lookup returns CDR1 SNHLY and CDR2 FYNNEI. V lost 4 bases and J lost 7, with 13 bases in between. The CDR3 loop spans 13 amino acids. The CDR3 loop reads CASSASVGGGYTF. Here the CDR3 DNA reads TGTGCCAGCAGTGCCTCTGTGGGGGGTGGCTACACCTTC.

The sample holds one count of this clonotype. V is TRBV29-1 and J is TRBJ1-1; possibly TRBD1 for D (6 bases). CDR3 length: 15 amino acids. The germline V gene has CDR1 SQVTM and CDR2 ANQGSEA. The V end lost 7 bases, the J end lost 1 base, and 19 bases lay between the germline ends. The CDR3 DNA follows: TGCAGCGCAGACGTTAGCGGGGGCGGGAACACTGAAGCTTTCTTT. Residues: CSADVSGGGNTEAFF.

This clonotype was seen many times. The rearrangement links TRBV2 to TRBJ1-6, with 11 bases fitting TRBD1. Germline CDR1 is SNHLY and CDR2 is FYNNEI. The CDR3 totals 14 residues. The trim removed 5 bases at V and 8 bases at J, leaving 2 bases unmatched. The CDR3 DNA reads TGTGCCAGCAGTTTGGGACAGGGGGATTCACCCCTCCACTTT. Translated: CASSLGQGDSPLHF.

Comments on this clonotype: The likely explanation is a read error, given a far larger clone one base away. The V call is TRBV7-8, the J call TRBJ1-2; TRBD1 aligns across 7 bases. There are 13 residues in the CDR3. Germline CDR1 SGHVS, CDR2 FQNEAQ. V trimming: 2 bases; J trimming: 8 bases; junction bases outside the gene matches: 5. CDR3 sequence (DNA): TGTGCCAGCAGCTTAAAGGGGGCGCGGGGCTACACCTTC. This gives the protein CASSLKGARGYTF.

The chain links TRBV29-1 to TRBJ1-2; the D gene is possibly TRBD1 (5 bases). Trimming removed 5 bases at V and 6 bases at J, with 10 bases between. From germline, CDR1 is SQVTM and CDR2 ANQGSEA. The CDR3 contains 11 residues. This CDR3 is CSVTGSNGYTF. CDR3 coding DNA: TGCAGCGTTACAGGATCTAATGGCTACACCTTC.

The chain has TRBV19 and TRBJ1-5, with 7 bases aligning to TRBD1. CDR1 is LNHDA, CDR2 SQIVND, per germline (reference sequence). Unmatched junction bases numbered 8, after V lost 6 bases and J lost 0 bases. The CDR3 length is 16 residues. The CDR3 DNA reads TGTGCCAGTAGGCAGCCGGGACAGCATAGCAATCAGCCCCAGCATTTT. This codes for CASRQPGQHSNQPQHF.

This chain connects TRBV29-1 to TRBJ2-3; unclear D gene. The CDR3 is 13 amino acids. Germline V lookup: CDR1 SQVTM, CDR2 ANQGSEA. Deletions cut 6 bases from V and 0 bases from J, with 10 bases between. CDR3 loop: CSVLARSTDTQYF. The CDR3 DNA follows: TGCAGCGTCCTGGCTAGAAGCACAGATACGCAGTATTTT.

The chain combines TRBV12-3 or TRBV12-4 with TRBJ2-7; tentative D call: TRBD1 (5 bases). V lost 2 bases and J 0 bases, leaving 11 bases between the germline ends. This CDR3 spans 15 amino acids. The CDR3 protein is CASSLLGLGSYEQYF. The CDR3 DNA reads TGTGCCAGCAGTTTACTGGGGCTAGGCTCCTACGAGCAGTACTTC.

In its sample, this clonotype was seen a few times. The chain couples TRBV7-9 to TRBJ2-2; unclear D gene. Germline V gene sequence: CDR1 SEHNR, CDR2 FQNEAQ (reference sequence). The V and J ends lost 3 bases and 6 bases respectively, with 11 bases between them. There are 14 residues in the CDR3. CDR3 protein: CASSLNSWPGELFF. For the CDR3, the DNA is TGTGCCAGCAGCTTGAACAGTTGGCCCGGGGAGCTGTTTTTT.

This chain links TRBV6-1 with TRBJ2-2, with 8 bases lining up with TRBD1. The CDR3 has 15 amino acids. Unmatched junction bases numbered 7, after V lost 7 bases and J lost 3 bases. Germline loops: CDR1 MNHNS, CDR2 SASEGT. The CDR3 DNA reads TGTGCCAGCAAACGGGGGACAGGTCACACCGGGGAGCTGTTTTTT. This encodes CASKRGTGHTGELFF.

This clonotype came up a few times. The J gene is TRBJ2-3, the V gene TRBV29-1; D unresolved. CDR3 length: 12 amino acids. Trimming stripped 5 bases from V and 5 bases from J, with 11 bases between. The germline CDR1 and CDR2 sequences are SQVTM and ANQGSEA. The chain's CDR3 is CSVWTSLDTQYF. In nucleotides, the CDR3 is TGCAGCGTTTGGACGTCGTTAGATACGCAGTATTTT.

This clonotype was found many times. This chain's CDR3 is CASRLAGTYEQYF. In DNA, the CDR3 is TGTGCCAGCCGACTAGCGGGCACCTACGAGCAGTACTTC. The rearrangement uses TRBV2 and TRBJ2-7; TRBD2 matches at 10 bases. The CDR3 runs 13 residues. Trimming took 8 bases from V and 2 from J; bases not matched to a gene: 3. CDR1 is SNHLY and CDR2 is FYNNEI in the germline V gene.

The chain couples TRBV2 to TRBJ1-2; 8 positions match TRBD1. CDR1 and CDR2 (germline): SNHLY, FYNNEI. This CDR3 contains 14 residues. J lost 8 bases, V lost 7 bases, and 12 bases had no gene match. In DNA form, the CDR3 reads TGTGCCAGCATAGGAGCAGGCAGGGGGCGAGGCTACACCTTC. Amino acid sequence: CASIGAGRGRGYTF.

The table lists this clonotype with many counts. V usage is TRBV10-3 and J usage is TRBJ2-5, with D maybe TRBD2 (6 bases). The length of the CDR3 is 17 residues. Trimming took 3 bases from V and 4 from J, leaving 21 bases between them. Germline V gene data show CDR1 as ENHRY and CDR2 as SYGVKD. For the CDR3, the DNA is TGTGCCATCAGTGACCGACTAGAAGCGCAAAGGGGAGAGACCCAGTACTTC. Translating gives CAISDRLEAQRGETQYF.

V gene TRBV2 combines with J gene TRBJ2-2; 7 nucleotides agree with TRBD1. The CDR3 is 13 amino acids. Trimming at V came to 8 bases and at J to 7 bases, leaving 7 bases not matched to a gene. CDR1 is SNHLY, CDR2 FYNNEI, per germline. The DNA of the CDR3 is TGTGCCAGCTACGACAGGGCTTTCGGGGAGCTGTTTTTT. Protein: CASYDRAFGELFF.

The chain uses TRBV10-3 and TRBJ1-2; TRBD1 is a possible D gene (5 bases). From germline, CDR1 is ENHRY and CDR2 SYGVKD. V lost 10 bases and J lost 5, with 20 bases in between. The CDR3 has 14 residues. In DNA form, the CDR3 reads TGTGCCAGCAGCTACAGGAGTGTTGAGTATGGCTACACCTTC. Encoded protein: CASSYRSVEYGYTF.

The sample holds a few counts of this clonotype. The chain combines TRBV2 with TRBJ2-3, with D hard to call. From germline, CDR1 is SNHLY and CDR2 FYNNEI. This CDR3 has 13 residues. V dropped 7 bases and J dropped 5 bases, with 13 bases sitting between them. CDR3 DNA sequence: TGTGCCAGCATGGCGAAGCGATTAGATACGCAGTATTTT. As protein: CASMAKRLDTQYF.

At least ten counts were recorded for this clonotype. This chain uses TRBV7-8 with TRBJ1-5, with no clear D. V was clipped by 5 bases and J by 0 bases, with 11 bases between them. CDR1 is SGHVS and CDR2 is FQNEAQ in the germline V gene. The CDR3 has 15 residues. The CDR3 nucleotides are TGTGCCAGCAGCCCCTTAGGGTATAGCAATCAGCCCCAGCATTTT. Amino acid sequence: CASSPLGYSNQPQHF. The complete variable domain, with remaining parts taken from reference TRBV7-8 and TRBJ1-5, reads GAGVSQSPRYKVAKRGQDVALRCDPISGHVSLFWYQQALGQGPEFLTYFQNEAQLDKSGLPSDRFFAERPEGSVSTLKIQRTQQEDSAVYLCASSPLGYSNQPQHFGDGTRLSIL.

This chain uses TRBV2 with TRBJ2-5; TRBD1 matches at 8 bases. With V trimmed by 6 bases and J by 5 bases, 8 bases remained unmatched. There are 14 residues in the CDR3. Germline values: CDR1 SNHLY, CDR2 FYNNEI. For the CDR3, the DNA is TGTGCCAGCAGAGGCGCAGGGGGCGACGAGACCCAGTACTTC. This codes for CASRGAGGDETQYF.

The gene calls are TRBV11-2 and TRBJ1-5; D might be TRBD1 (6 bases). From germline, CDR1 is SGHAT and CDR2 FQNNGV. V was pared by 5 bases and J by 1 base, with 12 bases between. CDR3 length: 15 amino acids. Written as DNA, the CDR3 is TGTGCCAGCAGCCCGAGAGGGGGGAGCAATCAGCCCCAGCATTTT. This encodes CASSPRGGSNQPQHF.

This clonotype was found many times. The chain combines TRBV2 with TRBJ1-2; D is ambiguous. V was pared by 5 bases and J by 3 bases, with 13 bases between. This CDR3 region has 14 residues. Germline CDR1 SNHLY, CDR2 FYNNEI. The CDR3 protein is CASSRRASDYGYTF. The DNA for the CDR3 is TGTGCCAGCAGTAGGAGGGCTAGCGACTATGGCTACACCTTC.